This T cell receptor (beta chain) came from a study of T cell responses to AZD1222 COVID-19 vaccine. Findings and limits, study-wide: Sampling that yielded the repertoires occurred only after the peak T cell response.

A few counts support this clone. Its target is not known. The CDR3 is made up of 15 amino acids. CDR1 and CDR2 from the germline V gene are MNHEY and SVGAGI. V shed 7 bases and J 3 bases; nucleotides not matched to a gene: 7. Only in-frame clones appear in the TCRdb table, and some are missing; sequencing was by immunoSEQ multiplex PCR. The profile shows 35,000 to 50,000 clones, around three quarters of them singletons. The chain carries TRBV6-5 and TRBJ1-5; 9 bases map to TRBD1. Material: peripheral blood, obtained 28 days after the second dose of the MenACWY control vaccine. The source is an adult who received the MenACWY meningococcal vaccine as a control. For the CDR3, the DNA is TGTGCCAGCACCCTGGACAGGGGAGACAATCAGCCCCAGCATTTT. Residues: CASTLDRGDNQPQHF.